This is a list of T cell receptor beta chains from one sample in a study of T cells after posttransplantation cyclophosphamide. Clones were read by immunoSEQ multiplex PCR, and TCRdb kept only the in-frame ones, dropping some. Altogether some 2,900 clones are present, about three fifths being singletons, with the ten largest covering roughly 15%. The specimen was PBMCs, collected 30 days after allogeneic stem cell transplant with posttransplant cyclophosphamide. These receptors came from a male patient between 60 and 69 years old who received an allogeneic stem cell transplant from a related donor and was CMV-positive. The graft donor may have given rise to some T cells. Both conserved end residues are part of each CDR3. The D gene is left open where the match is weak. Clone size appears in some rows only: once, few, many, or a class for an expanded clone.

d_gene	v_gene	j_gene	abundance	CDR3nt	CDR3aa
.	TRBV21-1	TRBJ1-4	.	TGTGCCAGCATGGACAGGGAGTCTCCGAGCGTCACCAATGAAAAACTGTTTTTT	CASMDRESPSVTNEKLFF
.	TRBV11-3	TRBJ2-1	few	TGTGCCAGCAGCTTATACGGGGGTTCGAATGAGCAGTTCTTC	CASSLYGGSNEQFF
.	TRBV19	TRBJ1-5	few	TGTGCCAGTAGTATCCAGGCGGGGAATCAGCCCCAGCATTTT	CASSIQAGNQPQHF
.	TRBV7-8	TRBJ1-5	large	TGTGCCAGCAGCCCAAACGCAGGGACACAACAGCCCCAGCATTTT	CASSPNAGTQQPQHF
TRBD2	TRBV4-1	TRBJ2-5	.	TGCGCCAGCAGCCAAGGGACTAGCGGGAAGGAGACCCAGTACTTC	CASSQGTSGKETQYF
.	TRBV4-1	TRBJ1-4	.	TGCGCCAGCAGCCGGAGGGTTGGCGGGATTGAAAAACTGTTTTTT	CASSRRVGGIEKLFF
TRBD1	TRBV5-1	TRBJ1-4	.	TGCGCCAGCAGCCCTGGGACAGGGTCTGAAAAACTGTTTTTT	CASSPGTGSEKLFF
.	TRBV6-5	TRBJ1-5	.	TGTGCCAGCAGTTACTCCGGGAAAAGTCAGCCCCAGCATTTT	CASSYSGKSQPQHF
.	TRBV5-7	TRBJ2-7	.	TGTGCCAGCAGCCTAGACAGGCACGAGCAGTACTTC	CASSLDRHEQYF
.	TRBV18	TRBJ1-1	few	TGTGCCAGCTCGTCAGCAGGCCGACAGAACACTGAAGCTTTCTTT	CASSSAGRQNTEAFF
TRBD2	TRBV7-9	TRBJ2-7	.	TGTGCCAGCAGCTTAGGGACTAGCCTGTCCTACGAGCAGTACTTC	CASSLGTSLSYEQYF
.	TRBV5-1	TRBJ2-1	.	TGCGCCAGCAGCCGTGAGGTCTCCTACAATGAGCAGTTCTTC	CASSREVSYNEQFF
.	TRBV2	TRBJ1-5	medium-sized	TGTGCCAGCAGACCACAGGGAAGAGAGCCCCAGCATTTT	CASRPQGREPQHF
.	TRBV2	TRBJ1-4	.	TGTGCCAGCAGTTACAGGGTCACTGAAAAACTGTTTTTT	CASSYRVTEKLFF
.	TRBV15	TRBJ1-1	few	TGTGCCACCAGCAGAGGACAGGTCTTAAACACTGAAGCTTTCTTT	CATSRGQVLNTEAFF
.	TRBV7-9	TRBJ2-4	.	TGTGCCAGCAGCGTGCCTGGCCCTAACATTCAGTACTTC	CASSVPGPNIQYF
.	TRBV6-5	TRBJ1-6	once	TGTGCCAGCAGTTACTCCGGCAGGGGAGGGGACCCCCTCCACTTT	CASSYSGRGGDPLHF
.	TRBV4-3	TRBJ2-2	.	TGCGCCAGCAGCCAAGCCTTCAACCTAGTCCGTCCCGGGGAGCTGTTTTTT	CASSQAFNLVRPGELFF
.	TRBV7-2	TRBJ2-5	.	TGTGCCAAATCGGAGGGGGAGACCCAGTACTTC	CAKSEGETQYF
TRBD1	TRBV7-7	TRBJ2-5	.	TGTGCTAGCAGCTTAGACAGGGGAGGAGGGGAGACCCAGTACTTC	CASSLDRGGGETQYF
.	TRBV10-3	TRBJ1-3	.	TGTGCCATCAGTGCCCTCAGTTTAAAGAAGTCTGGAAACACCATATATTTT	CAISALSLKKSGNTIYF
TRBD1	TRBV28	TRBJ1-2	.	TGTGCCAGCACCCTCACAGGGGATGGCTACACCTTC	CASTLTGDGYTF
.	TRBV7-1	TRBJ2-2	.	TGTGCCAGCAGCACTACAGGAGATACGAACACCGGGGAGCTGTTTTTT	CASSTTGDTNTGELFF
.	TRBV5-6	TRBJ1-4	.	TGTGCCAGCAGCTTCGGAGCGGCTGCAACTAATGAAAAACTGTTTTTT	CASSFGAAATNEKLFF
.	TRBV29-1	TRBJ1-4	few	TGCAGCGTACAGCCTAGCCCGGGTGAAAAACTGTTTTTT	CSVQPSPGEKLFF
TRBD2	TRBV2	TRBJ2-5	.	TGTGCCAGCAGTGAAGCGCTTCTAGCGGGGGAACAAGAGACCCAGTACTTC	CASSEALLAGEQETQYF
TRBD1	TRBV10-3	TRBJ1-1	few	TGTGCCACCGGAGCCGGGGACAGGACGACTGAAGCTTTCTTT	CATGAGDRTTEAFF
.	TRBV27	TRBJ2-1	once	TGTGCCAGCAGTAATCACCGACTCGGCCGTCAGCAGTTCTTC	CASSNHRLGRQQFF
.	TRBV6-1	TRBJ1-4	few	TGTGCCAGCAGTGCCCTAACGGGGGAAAAACTGTTTTTT	CASSALTGEKLFF
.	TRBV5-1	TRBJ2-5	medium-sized	TGCGCCAGCAGCTTGACAGGACACCAAGAGACCCAGTACTTC	CASSLTGHQETQYF
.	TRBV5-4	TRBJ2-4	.	TGTGCCAGCAGCCCCGGCGGCAGGGAAACCAAAAACATTCAGTACTTC	CASSPGGRETKNIQYF
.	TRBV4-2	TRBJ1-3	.	TGTGCCAGCAGCCAAGAAAGAGCTTTCAGAAACACCATATATTTT	CASSQERAFRNTIYF